A single sample is the source of the 18 T cell receptor beta chains below, sequenced in a study of T cell responses to AZD1222 COVID-19 vaccine. Sequenced by immunoSEQ multiplex PCR; TCRdb stores in-frame clones only, minus some. The sample holds about 110,000 clones; about 91% are singletons and the top ten take roughly 5%. The sample was peripheral blood, taken on day 0 of AZD1222 vaccination. These receptor sequences come from an adult in good health.

The rearrangement uses TRBV6-1 and TRBJ2-7; D is unresolved. V was shortened by 0 bases and J by 0 bases, with 9 bases between the two germline ends. This CDR3 spans 15 amino acids. In germline, CDR1 is MNHNS, CDR2 SASEGT. CDR3 bases: TGTGCCAGCAGTGAAGCTAGGACGGGCTCCTACGAGCAGTACTTC. Translated: CASSEARTGSYEQYF.

The rearrangement uses TRBV5-4 and TRBJ2-7, with D perhaps matching TRBD1 (5 bases). Germline-derived CDR1 and CDR2 are SGHNT and YYREEE (reference sequence). Trimming stripped 5 bases from V and 5 bases from J, with 17 bases between. CDR3 length: 14 amino acids. The DNA for the CDR3 is TGTGCCAGCAGTCCCAAAGGGGATAGAAACGAGCAGTACTTC. It is translated as CASSPKGDRNEQYF.

This clone has a handful of counts. The chain is built from TRBV10-3 and TRBJ2-3, with D perhaps given as TRBD1 or TRBD2 (5 bases each). The germline CDR1 and CDR2 sequences are ENHRY and SYGVKD. The length of the CDR3 is 12 residues. Trimming shortened V by 10 bases and J by 6 bases, and 14 bases separated the two germline ends. CDR3 in amino acids: CATGTDGDTQYF. The DNA for the CDR3 is TGTGCCACCGGGACCGACGGGGATACGCAGTATTTT.

This rearrangement joins TRBV3-1 (or the pseudogene TRBV3-2) to TRBJ1-5; a possible D gene is TRBD1 (5 bases). The CDR3 contains 16 residues. Germline V CDR1 and CDR2: LGHDT, YNNKEL (reference sequence). V lost 0 bases and J lost 11, with 20 bases in between. CDR3 sequence: CASSQDRATHRGAQHF. CDR3 DNA sequence: TGTGCCAGCAGCCAAGATCGAGCCACTCACCGAGGGGCCCAGCATTTT.

V usage is TRBV6-5 and J usage is TRBJ1-3; 10 bases line up with TRBD1. Germline loops: CDR1 MNHEY, CDR2 SVGAGI. The CDR3 is 15 amino acids. J was trimmed by 4 bases and V by 6 bases; bases with no gene match: 6. The CDR3 loop reads CASRGTGALGNTIYF. CDR3 bases: TGTGCCAGCAGGGGGACAGGGGCACTGGGAAACACCATATATTTT.

V gene TRBV2 combines with J gene TRBJ1-1, with TRBD1 as a possible D gene (5 bases). CDR1 is SNHLY and CDR2 is FYNNEI in the germline V gene. V was trimmed by 0 bases and J by 5 bases, leaving 16 bases between them. The CDR3 runs to 16 residues. The CDR3 spells CASSEARSRGDTEAFF. CDR3 nucleotide sequence: TGTGCCAGCAGTGAAGCTAGATCAAGAGGGGATACTGAAGCTTTCTTT.

The genes are TRBV10-3 and TRBJ2-2; 7 bases line up with TRBD2. The CDR3 runs to 16 residues. CDR1 is ENHRY and CDR2 is SYGVKD in the germline V gene. J gave up 6 bases and V 5 bases, and 12 bases lay outside the gene matches. The CDR3 bases are TGTGCCATCAGTTCACGTGGGGGAGGGAGACCCGGGGAGCTGTTTTTT. Protein: CAISSRGGGRPGELFF.

The chain uses TRBV5-1 and TRBJ2-5; TRBD2 aligns across 8 bases. V lost 4 bases, J lost 2 bases, and 7 bases stayed unmatched. Germline-derived CDR1 and CDR2 are SGHRS and YFSETQ. The CDR3 sequence is 15 residues long. The CDR3 protein is CASSGVPGGQETQYF. Written as DNA, the CDR3 is TGCGCCAGCAGCGGAGTCCCGGGGGGGCAAGAGACCCAGTACTTC.

The chain is built from TRBV20-1 and TRBJ2-7; tentative D call: TRBD1 (5 bases). The V gene lost 0 bases and the J gene lost 7 bases, with 7 bases spanning the gap. Germline CDR1 and CDR2: DFQATT and SNEGSKA (reference sequence). The CDR3 has 11 amino acids. The CDR3 loop reads CSARDGAEQYF. Here the CDR3 DNA reads TGCAGTGCTAGAGATGGGGCGGAGCAGTACTTC.

V gene TRBV9 combines with J gene TRBJ2-2; 13 nucleotides line up with TRBD2. The ends lost 3 bases at V and 4 bases at J; junction bases unmatched: 3. The CDR3 sequence is 16 residues long. Germline V gene lookup returns CDR1 SGDLS and CDR2 YYNGEE. For the CDR3, the DNA is TGTGCCAGCAGCGGGGGGACTAGCGGGGTCACCGGGGAGCTGTTTTTT. It codes for CASSGGTSGVTGELFF.

This sequence joins TRBV5-1 and TRBJ1-1, with D perhaps TRBD1 (5 bases). V was shortened by 0 bases and J by 4 bases, with 19 bases between the two germline ends. Germline CDR1 reads SGHRS; CDR2 reads YFSETQ. This CDR3 is built from 17 residues. As DNA, the CDR3 is TGCGCCAGCAGCTTGGCCCTAGGCAGGGCCTCGGCCACTGAAGCTTTCTTT. Residues: CASSLALGRASATEAFF.

CDR3 loop: CASSQDGNRGFSEKLFF. DNA of the CDR3: TGTGCCAGCAGCCAAGATGGGAACAGGGGATTCAGTGAAAAACTGTTTTTT. The chain joins TRBV4-2 to TRBJ1-4, with 7 bases that match TRBD1. J lost 7 bases, V lost 0 bases, and 11 bases had no gene match. The CDR3 is made up of 17 amino acids. Germline V lookup: CDR1 LGHNA, CDR2 YNFKEQ.

The V call is TRBV2, the J call TRBJ1-3; D possibly corresponds to TRBD1 (6 bases). Germline V gene lookup returns CDR1 SNHLY and CDR2 FYNNEI. The CDR3 has 13 amino acids. The V gene lost 5 bases and the J gene lost 3 bases, with 8 bases spanning the gap. CDR3 nucleotide sequence: TGTGCCAGCAGTACAGGGTTTGGAAACACCATATATTTT. This gives the protein CASSTGFGNTIYF.

J is TRBJ1-5 and V is TRBV2; D might be TRBD1 (5 bases). Trimming took 4 bases from V and 5 from J, leaving 9 bases between them. Germline V gene lookup returns CDR1 SNHLY and CDR2 FYNNEI. The CDR3 runs to 13 residues. CDR3 DNA: TGTGCCAGCAGTGTTGGGGGGTATCAGCCCCAGCATTTT. This gives the protein CASSVGGYQPQHF.

This clone showed up just once. This chain uses TRBV7-2 with TRBJ1-2; D is undetermined. The CDR3 runs to 13 residues. CDR1 is SGHTA and CDR2 is FQGNSA in the germline V gene. Trimming removed 1 base at V and 2 bases at J, with 5 bases between. The CDR3 sequence: CASSLDANYGYTF. CDR3 DNA: TGTGCCAGCAGCTTAGACGCAAACTATGGCTACACCTTC.

The J gene is TRBJ1-6, the V gene TRBV7-8; TRBD1 agrees at 7 bases. The V gene end was trimmed by 0 bases and the J gene end by 7 bases; junction bases not matched to a gene: 3. CDR1 SGHVS and CDR2 FQNEAQ come from the germline V gene. The CDR3 contains 15 residues. The CDR3 loop reads CASSLAGGGNSPLHF. As DNA, the CDR3 is TGTGCCAGCAGCTTAGCAGGGGGCGGAAATTCACCCCTCCACTTT.

V is TRBV27 and J is TRBJ2-2; 12 bases agree with TRBD1. CDR1 is MNHEY, CDR2 SMNVEV, per germline (reference sequence). The CDR3 is 17 residues long. The junction had 10 bases not matched to a gene; V was cut back by 5 bases and J by 6 bases. The chain's CDR3 is CASSTRDRGREAGELFF. The CDR3 DNA reads TGTGCCAGCAGTACTCGGGACAGGGGGCGCGAGGCCGGGGAGCTGTTTTTT.

The chain carries TRBV18 and TRBJ1-3; TRBD1 might be the D (5 bases). Germline CDR1 is KGHSH and CDR2 is LQKENI. Trimming took 5 bases from V and 0 from J, leaving 5 bases between them. This CDR3 is 13 amino acids long. CDR3 nucleotides: TGTGCCAGCTCAGGGGGCTCTGGAAACACCATATATTTT. This codes for CASSGGSGNTIYF.